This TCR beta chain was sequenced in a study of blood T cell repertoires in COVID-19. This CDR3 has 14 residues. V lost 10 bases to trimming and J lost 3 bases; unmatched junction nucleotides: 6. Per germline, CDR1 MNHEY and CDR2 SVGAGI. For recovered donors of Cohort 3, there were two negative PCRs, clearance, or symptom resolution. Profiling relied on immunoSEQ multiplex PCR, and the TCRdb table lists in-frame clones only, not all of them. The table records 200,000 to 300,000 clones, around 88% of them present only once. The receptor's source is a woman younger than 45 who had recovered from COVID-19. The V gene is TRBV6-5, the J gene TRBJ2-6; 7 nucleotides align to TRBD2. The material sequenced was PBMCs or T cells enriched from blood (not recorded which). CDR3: CAIWGTIGANVLTF. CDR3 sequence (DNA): TGTGCCATCTGGGGGACTATTGGGGCCAACGTCCTGACTTTC.